The 22 T cell receptor beta chains below come from one sample, sequenced in a study of blood T cell repertoires in COVID-19. Clones were read by immunoSEQ multiplex PCR, and TCRdb kept only the in-frame ones, dropping some. Seen here are about half a million clones, 80% to 90% observed once, and the top ten hold around 8%. Sequenced sample: PBMCs or T cells enriched from blood (not recorded which). These receptors came from a woman aged 55 to 70 who had recovered from COVID-19.

The rearrangement joins TRBV30 to TRBJ1-5; 8 bases are shared with TRBD1. V shed 5 bases, J shed 3 bases, and the junction held 3 bases outside the gene matches. The CDR3 is 13 amino acids. Per germline, CDR1 GTSNPN and CDR2 SVGIG (reference sequence). CDR3 amino acids: CAWSGGNNQPQHF. CDR3 coding DNA: TGTGCCTGGTCAGGGGGCAACAATCAGCCCCAGCATTTT. The entire variable domain, with the rest obtained from reference TRBV30 and TRBJ1-5, is as follows: SQTIHQWPATLVQPVGSPLSLECTVEGTSNPNLYWYRQAAGRGLQLLFYSVGIGQISSEVPQNLSASRPQDRQFILSSKKLLLSDSGFYLCAWSGGNNQPQHFGDGTRLSIL.

CDR3 amino acids: CASEPFGQGNTGELFF. Written as DNA, the CDR3 is TGTGCCAGTGAACCGTTCGGACAGGGGAACACCGGGGAGCTGTTTTTT. The rearrangement joins TRBV19 to TRBJ2-2, with 8 nucleotides matching TRBD1. Germline V CDR1 and CDR2: LNHDA, SQIVND (reference sequence). The CDR3 covers 16 residues. J was trimmed by 1 base and V by 8 bases; bases with no gene match: 9.

This clone has a single count. This chain joins TRBV5-1 and TRBJ2-2, with D maybe TRBD2 (6 bases). Trimming removed 7 bases at V and 6 bases at J, with 16 bases between. Germline V gene lookup returns CDR1 SGHRS and CDR2 YFSETQ. The CDR3 covers 14 residues. CDR3 DNA sequence: TGCGCCAGCGGTACCGGGGGAGATTCCGGGGAGCTGTTTTTT. It yields the protein CASGTGGDSGELFF.

The V gene is TRBV24-1, the J gene TRBJ1-1; tentatively, D is TRBD1 (6 bases). The CDR3 runs 11 residues. Germline loops: CDR1 KGHDR, CDR2 SFDVKD. Deletions cut 9 bases from V and 8 bases from J, with 12 bases between. CDR3 in amino acids: CATGSGTEAFF. CDR3 DNA: TGTGCCACCGGTTCCGGGACAGAAGCTTTCTTT.

The V call is TRBV27, the J call TRBJ1-6; TRBD1 might be the D (5 bases). Germline V gene sequence: CDR1 MNHEY, CDR2 SMNVEV (reference sequence). This CDR3 has 12 residues. V was shortened by 4 bases and J by 9 bases, with 7 bases between the two germline ends. The DNA for the CDR3 is TGTGCCAGCAGTTGGGGGGGTTCACCCCTCCACTTT. As protein: CASSWGGSPLHF.

The V and J genes are TRBV10-2 and TRBJ1-4, with D unclear. The V end lost 4 bases, the J end lost 2 bases, and 8 bases lay between the germline ends. Germline V CDR1 and CDR2: WSHSY, SAAADI. This CDR3 has 14 residues. The CDR3 region is CASSGMGTNEKLFF. Written as DNA, the CDR3 is TGCGCCAGCAGTGGGATGGGCACTAATGAAAAACTGTTTTTT.

The V gene is TRBV3-1 (or the pseudogene TRBV3-2), the J gene TRBJ2-1, with D perhaps matching TRBD1 (6 bases). This CDR3 spans 13 amino acids. CDR1 LGHDT and CDR2 YNNKEL come from the germline V gene (reference sequence). With 2 bases removed from V and 9 bases from J, the gap between germline ends came to 11 bases. CDR3: CASSQSGGSEQFF. Here the CDR3 DNA reads TGTGCCAGCAGCCAATCTGGGGGCAGTGAGCAGTTCTTC.

This rearrangement joins TRBV6-4 to TRBJ1-2; 12 nucleotides line up with TRBD1. Germline V gene lookup returns CDR1 MRHNA and CDR2 SNTAGT. V trimming: 6 bases; J trimming: 4 bases; junction bases outside the gene matches: 6. The CDR3 loop spans 15 amino acids. The CDR3 reads CASSPGTGGGYGYTF. In DNA, the CDR3 is TGTGCCAGCAGCCCGGGGACAGGGGGCGGCTATGGCTACACCTTC.

The chain joins TRBV29-1 to TRBJ1-1; D remains unclear. The V gene lost 4 bases and the J gene lost 1 base, with 7 bases spanning the gap. Germline lookup yields CDR1 SQVTM and CDR2 ANQGSEA. The CDR3 runs to 12 residues. Here the CDR3 DNA reads TGCAGCGTTGTTTCAGGGAACACTGAAGCTTTCTTT. Its translation: CSVVSGNTEAFF.

V gene TRBV9 combines with J gene TRBJ1-3; 10 positions agree with TRBD1. CDR3 length equals 16 residues. Germline assignment: CDR1 SGDLS and CDR2 YYNGEE. Trimming at V came to 1 base and at J to 7 bases, leaving 8 bases not matched to a gene. CDR3 coding DNA: TGTGCCAGCAGCGTAACCGACAGGGGGCCAGTGAACACCATATATTTT. Translation: CASSVTDRGPVNTIYF.

This sequence joins TRBV5-4 and TRBJ1-4, with 8 bases matching TRBD1. The CDR3 runs 16 residues. V lost 3 bases and J lost 3; bases outside the gene matches: 7. Per germline, CDR1 SGHNT and CDR2 YYREEE (reference sequence). CDR3 loop: CASSSRQGPANEKLFF. The CDR3 DNA reads as TGTGCCAGCAGCTCCCGACAGGGGCCGGCTAATGAAAAACTGTTTTTT.

J is TRBJ2-7 and V is TRBV3-1 (or the pseudogene TRBV3-2); TRBD1 agrees at 8 bases. Germline V gene sequence: CDR1 LGHDT, CDR2 YNNKEL (reference sequence). The CDR3 consists of 13 residues. Trimming at V came to 4 bases and at J to 6 bases, leaving 5 bases not matched to a gene. CDR3 DNA sequence: TGTGCCAGCAGCCGACAGGGGTCCGGCGAGCAGTACTTC. As protein: CASSRQGSGEQYF.

This clone was observed once. V usage is TRBV19 and J usage is TRBJ2-3, with TRBD2 matching 10 bases. V lost 5 bases, J lost 5 bases, and 7 bases stayed unmatched. The V gene's germline CDR1 is LNHDA and CDR2 SQIVND (reference sequence). CDR3 length: 15 residues. The CDR3 loop is CASSSPGLAIDTQYF. In nucleotides, the CDR3 is TGTGCCAGTAGTTCACCGGGACTAGCGATAGATACGCAGTATTTT.

The rearrangement joins TRBV7-7 to TRBJ1-3; the match to TRBD1 covers 7 bases. The CDR3 is made up of 18 amino acids. The germline CDR1 and CDR2 sequences are SSHAT and FNYEAQ (reference sequence). V trimming: 4 bases; J trimming: 1 base; junction bases outside the gene matches: 13. Written as DNA, the CDR3 is TGTGCCAGCAGCTATAAAAACAGGGGAGAGAAGTCTGGAAACACCATATATTTT. Protein product: CASSYKNRGEKSGNTIYF.

The chain combines TRBV7-8 with TRBJ1-2; D is possibly TRBD1 (5 bases). This CDR3 is 17 amino acids long. Looked up from germline, CDR1 is SGHVS and CDR2 is FQNEAQ. V lost 0 bases to trimming and J lost 7 bases, with 21 bases between them. The CDR3 reads CASSLAQGGAIWSGYTF. The CDR3 nucleotides read TGTGCCAGCAGCTTAGCCCAGGGAGGGGCCATTTGGAGTGGCTACACCTTC. Using reference TRBV7-8 and TRBJ1-2 for the parts outside the CDR3, the full variable domain is GAGVSQSPRYKVAKRGQDVALRCDPISGHVSLFWYQQALGQGPEFLTYFQNEAQLDKSGLPSDRFFAERPEGSVSTLKIQRTQQEDSAVYLCASSLAQGGAIWSGYTFGSGTRLTVV.

This sequence joins TRBV30 and TRBJ1-2; 8 bases align to TRBD1. The CDR3 runs to 14 residues. Germline V CDR1 and CDR2: GTSNPN, SVGIG (reference sequence). The V gene end was trimmed by 4 bases and the J gene end by 7 bases; junction bases not matched to a gene: 11. CDR3 sequence reads: CAWTTPGGWGGYTF. The CDR3 coding sequence is TGTGCCTGGACTACCCCAGGGGGCTGGGGTGGCTACACCTTC.

This chain connects TRBV29-1 to TRBJ2-6; weak D call: TRBD1 (6 bases). This CDR3 is 18 amino acids long. V dropped 0 bases and J dropped 0 bases, with 15 bases sitting between them. Germline V gene data show CDR1 as SQVTM and CDR2 as ANQGSEA. CDR3 bases: TGCAGCGTTGAAGAACCGGGACAAGGGGACTCTGGGGCCAACGTCCTGACTTTC. Translation: CSVEEPGQGDSGANVLTF.

This rearrangement joins TRBV5-5 to TRBJ2-7; 7 positions agree with TRBD2. The CDR3 consists of 15 residues. V shed 0 bases and J 3 bases; nucleotides not matched to a gene: 6. Germline CDR1 SGHKS, CDR2 YYEKEE (reference sequence). This CDR3 is CASSLGPGTNYEQYF. CDR3 in DNA: TGTGCCAGCAGCTTGGGGCCAGGGACTAACTACGAGCAGTACTTC.

This clone was observed once. This chain uses TRBV12-3 or TRBV12-4 with TRBJ2-1, with a tentative D call TRBD1 (6 bases). Trimming removed 7 bases at V and 6 bases at J, with 13 bases between. This CDR3 spans 13 amino acids. The CDR3 DNA reads TGTGCCAGCAAACCAACAGGGCGCAATGAGCAGTTCTTC. Translating it yields CASKPTGRNEQFF.

The V gene is TRBV6-5, the J gene TRBJ2-1; TRBD1 matches at 10 bases. Germline V gene data show CDR1 as MNHEY and CDR2 as SVGAGI. CDR3 length: 14 amino acids. With 8 bases clipped from V and 7 bases from J, the junction kept 8 bases outside the gene matches. The CDR3 loop reads CASGWTGGMNEQFF. The CDR3 coding sequence is TGTGCCAGCGGATGGACAGGGGGTATGAATGAGCAGTTCTTC.

This chain uses TRBV7-8 with TRBJ2-2; 10 bases are shared with TRBD2. The CDR3 runs to 16 residues. Unmatched junction bases numbered 9, after V lost 5 bases and J lost 6 bases. Per germline, CDR1 SGHVS and CDR2 FQNEAQ. The CDR3 DNA sequence: TGTGCCAGCAGCACTCGAGCGGGGGGGGCTGCCGGGGAGCTGTTTTTT. Protein sequence: CASSTRAGGAAGELFF.

The DNA for the CDR3 is TGTGCCAGCAGTCCAGGGACAGGGACAGATTCACCCCTCCACTTT. This codes for CASSPGTGTDSPLHF. The V gene is TRBV2, the J gene TRBJ1-6; 9 bases are a match to TRBD1. V was clipped by 5 bases and J by 8 bases; unmatched bases: 7. Germline V gives CDR1 SNHLY, CDR2 FYNNEI. This CDR3 is 15 amino acids long.